A single sample is the source of the 28 T cell receptor beta chains below, sequenced in a study of cytomegalovirus exposure and HLA in healthy donors. The PCR made use of 60 Vbeta and 13 Jbeta primers. Only in-frame clones appear in the TCRdb table, and some are missing; sequencing was by immunoSEQ multiplex PCR. The sample lists about 150,000 clones, about 76% occurring once. Input material: PBMCs. Every receptor here comes from a young woman in good health and CMV-seropositive.

The chain joins TRBV6-1 to TRBJ2-3; D might be TRBD2 (5 bases). CDR1 is MNHNS, CDR2 SASEGT, per germline. The CDR3 extends over 14 amino acids. Trimming pared 7 bases from V and 6 bases from J, leaving 17 bases between. CDR3 nucleotides: TGTGCCAGCAAGTTCGGAGTAGCGTGGGATACGCAGTATTTT. The encoded protein is CASKFGVAWDTQYF.

This sequence joins TRBV14 and TRBJ2-3; 8 nucleotides align to TRBD2. V shed 3 bases and J 4 bases; nucleotides not matched to a gene: 9. This CDR3 is built from 16 residues. Germline V gives CDR1 SGHDN, CDR2 FVKESK. CDR3 sequence: CASSHWTSFFADTQYF. CDR3 coding DNA: TGTGCCAGCAGCCACTGGACTAGCTTTTTCGCAGATACGCAGTATTTT. The variable domain in full, completed from reference TRBV14 and TRBJ2-3, reads EAGVTQFPSHSVIEKGQTVTLRCDPISGHDNLYWYRRVMGKEIKFLLHFVKESKQDESGMPNNRFLAERTGGTYSTLKVQPAELEDSGVYFCASSHWTSFFADTQYFGPGTRLTVL.

The chain recombines TRBV11-2 with TRBJ2-7; D perhaps matches TRBD2 (6 bases). Germline V gene lookup returns CDR1 SGHAT and CDR2 FQNNGV. Deletions cut 0 bases from V and 0 bases from J, with 12 bases between. This CDR3 spans 16 amino acids. This chain's CDR3 is CASSLERQGGSYEQYF. The CDR3 DNA reads TGTGCCAGCAGCTTAGAACGGCAGGGAGGCTCCTACGAGCAGTACTTC.

The chain is built from TRBV28 and TRBJ2-1, with 10 nucleotides matching TRBD1. V shed 6 bases, J shed 11 bases, and the junction held 4 bases outside the gene matches. This CDR3 is 12 amino acids long. Per germline, CDR1 MDHEN and CDR2 SYDVKM. Written as DNA, the CDR3 is TGTGCCAGCAGCGACAGGGGGCGCAAGCAGTTCTTC. It is translated as CASSDRGRKQFF.

The gene calls are TRBV5-4 and TRBJ2-3, with 7 positions matching TRBD2. The ends lost 4 bases at V and 4 bases at J; junction bases unmatched: 9. Germline lookup yields CDR1 SGHNT and CDR2 YYREEE (reference sequence). CDR3 length: 15 amino acids. CDR3 coding DNA: TGTGCCAGCAGCCTGGGGGGGGTAGGAGCAGATACGCAGTATTTT. Translation: CASSLGGVGADTQYF. Looking up the rest from reference TRBV5-4 and TRBJ2-3 gives the full variable domain: ETGVTQSPTHLIKTRGQQVTLRCSSQSGHNTVSWYQQALGQGPQFIFQYYREEENGRGNFPPRFSGLQFPNYSSELNVNALELDDSALYLCASSLGGVGADTQYFGPGTRLTVL.

In its sample, this clone was seen a few times. DNA for the CDR3: TGTGCCGCTAGACAGGGGGCAAATGAGCAGTTCTTC. This codes for CAARQGANEQFF. The chain employs TRBV10-3 and TRBJ2-1; 10 nucleotides align to TRBD1. The CDR3 is 12 residues long. J was trimmed by 7 bases and V by 11 bases; bases with no gene match: 5. CDR1 ENHRY and CDR2 SYGVKD come from the germline V gene.

This clone was picked up one time. The chain recombines TRBV5-5 with TRBJ2-7; 10 positions agree with TRBD1. Germline V CDR1 and CDR2: SGHKS, YYEKEE (reference sequence). This CDR3 is 13 amino acids long. With V trimmed by 2 bases and J by 6 bases, 2 bases remained unmatched. CDR3 sequence reads: CASSFGTGVEQYF. CDR3 nucleotide sequence: TGTGCCAGCAGCTTCGGGACAGGGGTCGAGCAGTACTTC.

The chain couples TRBV7-2 to TRBJ2-1; 8 bases agree with TRBD1. CDR3 size: 16 residues. The junction had 7 bases not matched to a gene; V was cut back by 6 bases and J by 0 bases. Germline CDR1 reads SGHTA; CDR2 reads FQGNSA. Here the CDR3 reads CASSTQGASSYNEQFF. As DNA, the CDR3 is TGTGCCAGCAGTACGCAGGGGGCGAGCTCCTACAATGAGCAGTTCTTC.

The genes are TRBV10-3 and TRBJ1-1; D call uncertain. The CDR3 has 14 residues. Trimming took off 7 bases at V and 4 bases at J, with 16 bases between the two ends. CDR1 ENHRY and CDR2 SYGVKD come from the germline V gene. The CDR3 bases are TGTGCCATCAAGCCCAAGCAAATCGCCACTGAAGCTTTCTTT. This gives the protein CAIKPKQIATEAFF.

Written as DNA, the CDR3 is TGTGCCAGCAGCTTAGAAGGAAGGACAGGGACTTTCCAAGAGACCCAGTACTTC. Translation: CASSLEGRTGTFQETQYF. The chain links TRBV11-2 to TRBJ2-5, with 8 bases identical to TRBD1. This CDR3 is built from 18 residues. CDR1 SGHAT and CDR2 FQNNGV come from the germline V gene. Losses at the gene ends were 0 bases for V and 1 base for J; bases not matched to a gene: 10.

This clone was found a few times. The chain is built from TRBV15 and TRBJ2-5; a weak D match, TRBD2 (5 bases). Germline values: CDR1 LNHNV, CDR2 YYDKDF (reference sequence). The CDR3 has 15 residues. With 0 bases removed from V and 4 bases from J, the gap between germline ends came to 12 bases. Here the CDR3 DNA reads TGTGCCACCAGCAGAGATCAAGGAGGTGGAGAGACCCAGTACTTC. This sequence encodes CATSRDQGGGETQYF.

V usage is TRBV25-1 and J usage is TRBJ2-1; TRBD1 agrees at 9 bases. Germline CDR1 and CDR2: MGHDK and SYGVNS. The CDR3 sequence is 14 residues long. The J segment lost 9 bases and the V segment lost 4 bases, leaving 7 bases of the junction unmatched. DNA for the CDR3: TGTGCCAGCAGTGGGGGGACAGGGCGGGTTGAGCAGTTCTTC. Its translation: CASSGGTGRVEQFF.

This clone has just a few counts. The DNA for the CDR3 is TGTGCCAGCAGCGCAAGTAGGGGGACCAATGAAGCTTTCTTT. As protein: CASSASRGTNEAFF. V is TRBV9 and J is TRBJ1-1, with D perhaps TRBD1 (6 bases). The V gene lost 3 bases and the J gene lost 7 bases, with 16 bases spanning the gap. The CDR3 is made up of 14 amino acids. Germline V CDR1 and CDR2: SGDLS, YYNGEE.

The chain uses TRBV6-1 and TRBJ2-5; perhaps TRBD1 as D (5 bases). V was clipped by 4 bases and J by 3 bases, with 9 bases between them. CDR3 length: 13 residues. Germline CDR1 reads MNHNS; CDR2 reads SASEGT. The CDR3 nucleotides read TGTGCCAGCAGTGGACAGCCTGAAGAGACCCAGTACTTC. It codes for CASSGQPEETQYF.

The genes are TRBV5-1 and TRBJ2-7; possibly TRBD2 for D (6 bases). Deletions cut 7 bases from V and 6 bases from J, with 14 bases between. Germline CDR1 and CDR2: SGHRS and YFSETQ. CDR3 length: 12 residues. CDR3 amino acids: CASRDSLGEQYF. The CDR3 DNA sequence: TGCGCCAGCCGGGACTCCCTCGGCGAGCAGTACTTC.

The chain is built from TRBV15 and TRBJ2-5; 8 nucleotides align to TRBD1. The better agreement between TRBJ2-7 and the DNA end casts doubt on the J call. CDR1 is LNHNV, CDR2 YYDKDF, per germline (reference sequence). The CDR3 covers 15 residues. In DNA, the CDR3 is TGTGCCACCAGCAGATATGAGACAGGGGTTTCCGAGCAGTACTTC. It specifies CATSRYETGVSEQYF.

This clone was seen only a few times. This rearrangement joins TRBV18 to TRBJ2-2, with a possible D match to TRBD1 (6 bases). V gave up 4 bases and J gave up 4 bases, with 13 bases separating them. Germline lookup yields CDR1 KGHSH and CDR2 LQKENI. CDR3 length: 15 residues. CDR3 sequence (DNA): TGTGCCAGCTCACAGGGACAACTACTCACCGGGGAGCTGTTTTTT. Translating gives CASSQGQLLTGELFF.

This clone was seen a few times. The chain is built from TRBV2 and TRBJ1-5; possible D gene TRBD1, 6 bases. V gave up 5 bases and J gave up 6 bases, with 14 bases separating them. The CDR3 spans 14 residues. The germline CDR1 and CDR2 sequences are SNHLY and FYNNEI. The CDR3 sequence: CASSLRGGPQPQHF. CDR3 DNA sequence: TGTGCCAGCAGTCTTAGGGGGGGACCTCAGCCCCAGCATTTT.

About this clone: Other DNA sequences from this sample encode an identical CDR3 as well. The chain links TRBV6-1 to TRBJ1-5, with D perhaps TRBD1 (5 bases). CDR3 size: 13 residues. In germline, CDR1 is MNHNS, CDR2 SASEGT. Trimming removed 6 bases at V and 5 bases at J, with 11 bases between. CDR3 bases: TGTGCCAGCAGAGACAGTTACGATCAGCCCCAGCATTTT. It is translated as CASRDSYDQPQHF.

The genes are TRBV13 and TRBJ2-5; maybe TRBD2 (7 bases). Germline CDR1 and CDR2: PRHDT and FYEKMQ (reference sequence). V was cut by 3 bases and J by 11 bases, with 19 bases left in between. This CDR3 spans 14 amino acids. The CDR3: CASSFGGGANEQYF. The CDR3 nucleotides are TGTGCCAGCAGCTTTGGAGGGGGGGCCAATGAGCAGTACTTC.

The chain carries TRBV7-3 and TRBJ2-1; 8 bases are shared with TRBD2. With 4 bases clipped from V and 6 bases from J, the junction kept 2 bases outside the gene matches. The CDR3 sequence is 13 residues long. Germline loops: CDR1 SGHTA, CDR2 FQGTGA. In nucleotides, the CDR3 is TGTGCCAGCAGCTCCGGGGGGGTCAATGAGCAGTTCTTC. It translates to CASSSGGVNEQFF. Drawing the rest from reference TRBV7-3 and TRBJ2-1, the complete variable domain is GAGVSQTPSNKVTEKGKYVELRCDPISGHTALYWYRQSLGQGPEFLIYFQGTGAADDSGLPNDRFFAVRPEGSVSTLKIQRTERGDSAVYLCASSSGGVNEQFFGPGTRLTVL.

The V call is TRBV7-9, the J call TRBJ1-2; TRBD1 agrees at 10 bases. With V trimmed by 5 bases and J by 5 bases, 2 bases remained unmatched. In germline, CDR1 is SEHNR, CDR2 FQNEAQ (reference sequence). This CDR3 contains 13 residues. CDR3 sequence: CASSPDRGYGYTF. The CDR3 coding sequence is TGTGCCAGCAGCCCGGACAGGGGGTATGGCTACACCTTC.

V is TRBV18 and J is TRBJ2-1; TRBD1 might be the D (5 bases). This CDR3 contains 14 residues. CDR1 and CDR2 from the germline V gene are KGHSH and LQKENI. The V gene lost 2 bases and the J gene lost 2 bases, with 7 bases spanning the gap. The CDR3 coding sequence is TGTGCCAGCTCACCAGACAGCACCTACAATGAGCAGTTCTTC. Translating gives CASSPDSTYNEQFF. The full variable domain, with the rest looked up from reference TRBV18 and TRBJ2-1, is NAGVMQNPRHLVRRRGQEARLRCSPMKGHSHVYWYRQLPEEGLKFMVYLQKENIIDESGMPKERFSAEFPKEGPSILRIQQVVRGDSAAYFCASSPDSTYNEQFFGPGTRLTVL.

V usage is TRBV2 and J usage is TRBJ1-1; D is unclear. Germline values: CDR1 SNHLY, CDR2 FYNNEI. This CDR3 has 13 amino acids. V dropped 5 bases and J dropped 0 bases, with 7 bases sitting between them. CDR3: CASSRSMNTEAFF. The CDR3, as DNA: TGTGCCAGCAGTAGGAGCATGAACACTGAAGCTTTCTTT. Based on the CDR3 plus reference TRBV2 and TRBJ1-1, the full variable domain is EPEVTQTPSHQVTQMGQEVILRCVPISNHLYFYWYRQILGQKVEFLVSFYNNEISEKSEIFDDQFSVERPDGSNFTLKIRSTKLEDSAMYFCASSRSMNTEAFFGQGTRLTVV.

This chain connects TRBV11-2 to TRBJ1-2; D remains unclear. The CDR3 consists of 14 residues. With 5 bases removed from V and 2 bases from J, the gap between germline ends came to 12 bases. Germline CDR1 is SGHAT and CDR2 is FQNNGV. Here the CDR3 DNA reads TGTGCCAGCAGCCCTCGGACTGTGAACTATGGCTACACCTTC. As protein: CASSPRTVNYGYTF.

The chain combines TRBV7-2 with TRBJ2-1, with 8 bases fitting TRBD1. The CDR3 loop spans 14 amino acids. From germline, CDR1 is SGHTA and CDR2 FQGNSA. Trimming at V came to 5 bases and at J to 3 bases, leaving 3 bases not matched to a gene. This chain's CDR3 is CASSGTGGYNEQFF. The CDR3 nucleotides are TGTGCCAGCAGCGGCACAGGGGGCTACAATGAGCAGTTCTTC.

This clone has just one count. V and J are TRBV7-9 and TRBJ1-1; the match to TRBD1 covers 8 bases. The CDR3 length is 13 residues. Germline V CDR1 and CDR2: SEHNR, FQNEAQ (reference sequence). V lost 6 bases, J lost 4 bases, and 4 bases stayed unmatched. CDR3 bases: TGTGCCAGCAGTCAAGACAGGGGCACTGAAGCTTTCTTT. This codes for CASSQDRGTEAFF.

The chain links TRBV6-5 to TRBJ2-7; the D gene is possibly TRBD2 (5 bases). Germline V lookup: CDR1 MNHEY, CDR2 SVGAGI. CDR3 length: 13 residues. V was shortened by 2 bases and J by 3 bases, with 8 bases between the two germline ends. For the CDR3, the DNA is TGTGCCAGCAGTTACCTCCGGGGCTACGAGCAGTACTTC. It yields the protein CASSYLRGYEQYF.